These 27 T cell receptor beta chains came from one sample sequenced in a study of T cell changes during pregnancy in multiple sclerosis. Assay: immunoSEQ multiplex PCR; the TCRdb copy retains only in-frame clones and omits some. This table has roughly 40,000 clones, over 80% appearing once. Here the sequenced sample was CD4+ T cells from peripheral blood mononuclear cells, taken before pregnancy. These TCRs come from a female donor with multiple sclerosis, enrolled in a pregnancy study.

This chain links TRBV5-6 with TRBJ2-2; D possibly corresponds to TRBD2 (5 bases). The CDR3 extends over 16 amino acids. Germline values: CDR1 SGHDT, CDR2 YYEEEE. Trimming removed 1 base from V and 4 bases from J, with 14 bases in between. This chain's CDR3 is CASSLRRQKGTGELFF. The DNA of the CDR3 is TGTGCCAGCAGCTTGAGGAGGCAGAAGGGCACCGGGGAGCTGTTTTTT.

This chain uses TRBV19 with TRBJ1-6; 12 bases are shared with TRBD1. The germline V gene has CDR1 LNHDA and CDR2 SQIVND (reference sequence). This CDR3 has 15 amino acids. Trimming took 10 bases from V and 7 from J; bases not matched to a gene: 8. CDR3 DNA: TGTGCCACAAAACAGGGACAGGGGGCGAATTCACCCCTCCACTTT. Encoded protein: CATKQGQGANSPLHF.

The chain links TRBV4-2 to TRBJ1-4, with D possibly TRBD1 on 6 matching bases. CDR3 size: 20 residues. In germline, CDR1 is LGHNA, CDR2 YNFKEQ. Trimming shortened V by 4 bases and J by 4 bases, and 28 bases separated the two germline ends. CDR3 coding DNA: TGTGCCAGCAGCCTCCTGGGCGGAGCGGGGGCTCTCGCAGATAATGAAAAACTGTTTTTT. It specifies CASSLLGGAGALADNEKLFF.

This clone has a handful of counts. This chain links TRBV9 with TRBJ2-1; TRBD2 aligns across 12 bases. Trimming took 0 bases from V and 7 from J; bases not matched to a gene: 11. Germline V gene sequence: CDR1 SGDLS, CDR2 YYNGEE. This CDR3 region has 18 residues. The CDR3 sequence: CASSVAPSLAGGLNEQFF. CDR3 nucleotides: TGTGCCAGCAGCGTAGCCCCTTCTCTAGCGGGGGGGCTTAATGAGCAGTTCTTC.

The CDR3: CASSRTGDAYEQYF. CDR3 bases: TGTGCCAGCAGTCGGACAGGGGATGCCTACGAGCAGTACTTC. The chain recombines TRBV27 with TRBJ2-7, with TRBD1 identical over 9 bases. The CDR3 is 14 amino acids. Germline loops: CDR1 MNHEY, CDR2 SMNVEV (reference sequence). V trimming: 5 bases; J trimming: 2 bases; junction bases outside the gene matches: 4.

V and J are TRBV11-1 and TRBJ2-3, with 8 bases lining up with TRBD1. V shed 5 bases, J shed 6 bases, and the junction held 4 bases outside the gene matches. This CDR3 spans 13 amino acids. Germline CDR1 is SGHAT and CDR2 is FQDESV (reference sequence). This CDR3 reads CASSMDRADTQYF. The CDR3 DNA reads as TGTGCCAGCAGCATGGACAGGGCCGATACGCAGTATTTT.

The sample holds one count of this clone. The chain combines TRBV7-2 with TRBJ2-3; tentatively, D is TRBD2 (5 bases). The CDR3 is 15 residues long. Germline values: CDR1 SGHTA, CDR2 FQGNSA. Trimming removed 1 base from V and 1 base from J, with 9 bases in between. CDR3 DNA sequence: TGTGCCAGCAGCTTAGGTCCAGCGGGCACAGATACGCAGTATTTT. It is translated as CASSLGPAGTDTQYF.

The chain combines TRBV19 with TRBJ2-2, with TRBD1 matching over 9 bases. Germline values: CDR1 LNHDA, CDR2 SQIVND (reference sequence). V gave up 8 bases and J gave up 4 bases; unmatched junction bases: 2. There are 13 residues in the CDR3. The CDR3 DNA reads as TGTGCCAGTTGGGACAGGGTCACCGGGGAGCTGTTTTTT. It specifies CASWDRVTGELFF.

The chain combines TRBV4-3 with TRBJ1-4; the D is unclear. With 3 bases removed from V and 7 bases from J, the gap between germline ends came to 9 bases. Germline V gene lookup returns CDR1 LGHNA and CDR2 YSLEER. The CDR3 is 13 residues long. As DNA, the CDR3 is TGCGCCAGCAGCCAGAGGGAAGGTGAAAAACTGTTTTTT. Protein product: CASSQREGEKLFF.

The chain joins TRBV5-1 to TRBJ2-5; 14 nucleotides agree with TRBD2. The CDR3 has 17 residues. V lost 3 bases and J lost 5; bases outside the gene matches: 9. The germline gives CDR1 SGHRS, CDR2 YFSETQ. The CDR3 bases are TGCGCCAGCAGCTACGGGACTAGCGGGGGACGAACGGAGACCCAGTACTTC. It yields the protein CASSYGTSGGRTETQYF.

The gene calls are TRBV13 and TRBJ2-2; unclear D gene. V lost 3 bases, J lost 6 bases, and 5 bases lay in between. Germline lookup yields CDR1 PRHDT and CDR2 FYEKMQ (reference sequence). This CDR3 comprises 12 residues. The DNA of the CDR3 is TGTGCCAGCAGCTTCTTTCCCGGGGAGCTGTTTTTT. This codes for CASSFFPGELFF.

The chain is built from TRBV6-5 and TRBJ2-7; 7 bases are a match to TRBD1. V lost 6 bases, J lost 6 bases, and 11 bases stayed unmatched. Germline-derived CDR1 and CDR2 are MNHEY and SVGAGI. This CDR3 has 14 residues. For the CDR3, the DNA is TGTGCCAGCAGCCCCCTAGGACAGGCGGGCGAGCAGTACTTC. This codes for CASSPLGQAGEQYF.

This chain's CDR3 is CASSLVSVPLGQGRVTF. CDR3 coding DNA: TGTGCCAGCAGCTTAGTTTCTGTCCCTTTGGGACAGGGGAGAGTAACCTTC. The chain combines TRBV7-8 with TRBJ1-2, with 10 positions matching TRBD1. V shed 1 base and J 14 bases; nucleotides not matched to a gene: 19. CDR3 length: 17 residues. Germline V gene sequence: CDR1 SGHVS, CDR2 FQNEAQ.

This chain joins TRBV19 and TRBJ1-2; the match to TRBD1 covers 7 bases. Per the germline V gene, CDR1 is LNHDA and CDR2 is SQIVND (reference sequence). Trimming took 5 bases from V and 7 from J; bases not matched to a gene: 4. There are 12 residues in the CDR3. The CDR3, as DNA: TGTGCCAGTAGTTCGACAGGGTCTGGCTACACCTTC. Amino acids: CASSSTGSGYTF.

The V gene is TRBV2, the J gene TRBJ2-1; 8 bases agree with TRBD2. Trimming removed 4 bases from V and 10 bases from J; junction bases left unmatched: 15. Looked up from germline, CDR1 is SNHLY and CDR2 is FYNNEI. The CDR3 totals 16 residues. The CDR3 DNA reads TGTGCCAGCAGTGCCGGGACTAGTGGGGGTTTTGGGGAGCAGTTCTTC. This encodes CASSAGTSGGFGEQFF.

CDR3 region: CASSPFQLAGTREQFF. The CDR3, as DNA: TGTGCCAGCTCACCATTCCAGCTAGCGGGGACCCGCGAGCAGTTCTTC. The chain couples TRBV18 to TRBJ2-1; TRBD2 agrees at 9 bases. Germline CDR1 KGHSH, CDR2 LQKENI. CDR3 length: 16 amino acids. The J segment lost 10 bases and the V segment lost 2 bases, leaving 12 bases of the junction unmatched.

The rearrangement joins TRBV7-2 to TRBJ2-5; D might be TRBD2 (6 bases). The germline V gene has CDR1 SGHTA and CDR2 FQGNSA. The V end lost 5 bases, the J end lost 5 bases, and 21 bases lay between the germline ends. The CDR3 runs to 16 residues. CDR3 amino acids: CASSPNRGVSGETQYF. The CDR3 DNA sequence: TGTGCCAGCAGCCCTAACCGCGGGGTGTCGGGCGAGACCCAGTACTTC.

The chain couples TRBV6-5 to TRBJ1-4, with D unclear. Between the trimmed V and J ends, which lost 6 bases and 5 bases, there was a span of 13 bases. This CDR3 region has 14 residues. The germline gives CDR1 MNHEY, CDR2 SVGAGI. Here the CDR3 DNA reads TGTGCCAGCAGCTCCCGGAGGATGAATGAAAAACTGTTTTTT. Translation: CASSSRRMNEKLFF.

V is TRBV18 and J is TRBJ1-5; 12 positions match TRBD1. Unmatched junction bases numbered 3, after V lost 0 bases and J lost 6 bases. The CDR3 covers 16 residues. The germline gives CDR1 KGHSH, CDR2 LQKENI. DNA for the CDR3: TGTGCCAGCTCACCACCCTGGGACAGGGGGCCTCAGCCCCAGCATTTT. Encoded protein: CASSPPWDRGPQPQHF.

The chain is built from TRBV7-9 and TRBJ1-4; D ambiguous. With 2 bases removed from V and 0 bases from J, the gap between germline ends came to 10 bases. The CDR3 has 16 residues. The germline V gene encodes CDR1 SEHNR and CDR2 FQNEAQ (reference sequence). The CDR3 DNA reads TGTGCCAGCAGCTTACTGTCCCCTGCAACTAATGAAAAACTGTTTTTT. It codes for CASSLLSPATNEKLFF.

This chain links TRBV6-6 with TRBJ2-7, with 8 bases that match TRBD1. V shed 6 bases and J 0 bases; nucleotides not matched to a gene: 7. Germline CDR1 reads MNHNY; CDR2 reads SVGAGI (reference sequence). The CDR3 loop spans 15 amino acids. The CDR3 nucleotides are TGTGCCAGCAGCCGTGACAGGGGCGACTCCTACGAGCAGTACTTC. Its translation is CASSRDRGDSYEQYF.

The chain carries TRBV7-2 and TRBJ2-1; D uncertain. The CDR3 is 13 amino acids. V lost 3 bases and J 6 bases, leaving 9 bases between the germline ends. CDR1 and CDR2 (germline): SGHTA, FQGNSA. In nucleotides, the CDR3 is TGTGCCAGCAGCTTCCCAGGAATCAATGAGCAGTTCTTC. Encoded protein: CASSFPGINEQFF.

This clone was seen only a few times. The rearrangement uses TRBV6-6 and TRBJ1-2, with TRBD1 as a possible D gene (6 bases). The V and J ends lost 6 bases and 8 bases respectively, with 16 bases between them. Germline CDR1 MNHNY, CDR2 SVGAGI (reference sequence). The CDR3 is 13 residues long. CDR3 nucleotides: TGTGCCAGCAGGCAACAGGGTAGGGAGGGCTACACCTTC. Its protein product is CASRQQGREGYTF.

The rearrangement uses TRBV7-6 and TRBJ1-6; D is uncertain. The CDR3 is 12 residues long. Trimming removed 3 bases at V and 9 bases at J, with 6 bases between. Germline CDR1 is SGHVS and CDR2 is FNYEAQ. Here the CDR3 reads CASSFISSPLHF. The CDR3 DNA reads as TGTGCCAGCAGCTTCATCAGTTCACCCCTCCACTTT.

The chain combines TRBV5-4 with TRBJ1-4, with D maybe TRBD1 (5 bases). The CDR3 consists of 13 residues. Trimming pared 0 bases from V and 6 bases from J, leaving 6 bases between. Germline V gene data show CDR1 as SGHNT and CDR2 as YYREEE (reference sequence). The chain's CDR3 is CASSLGRDEKLFF. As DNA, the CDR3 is TGTGCCAGCAGCTTGGGCAGGGATGAAAAACTGTTTTTT. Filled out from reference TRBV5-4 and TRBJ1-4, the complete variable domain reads ETGVTQSPTHLIKTRGQQVTLRCSSQSGHNTVSWYQQALGQGPQFIFQYYREEENGRGNFPPRFSGLQFPNYSSELNVNALELDDSALYLCASSLGRDEKLFFGSGTQLSVL.

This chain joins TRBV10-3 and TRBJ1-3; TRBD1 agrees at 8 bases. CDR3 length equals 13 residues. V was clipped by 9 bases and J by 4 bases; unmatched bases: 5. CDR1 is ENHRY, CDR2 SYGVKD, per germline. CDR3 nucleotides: TGTGCCATTCAGGGGGCATCGGGAAACACCATATATTTT. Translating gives CAIQGASGNTIYF.

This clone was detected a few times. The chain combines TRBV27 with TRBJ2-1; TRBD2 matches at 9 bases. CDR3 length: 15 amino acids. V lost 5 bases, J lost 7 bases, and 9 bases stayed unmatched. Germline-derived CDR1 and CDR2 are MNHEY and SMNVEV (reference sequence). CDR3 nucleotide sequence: TGTGCCAGCAGTCAGCGGGGGGTCCTTTTAAATGAGCAGTTCTTC. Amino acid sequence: CASSQRGVLLNEQFF.